The TCR beta chain under discussion was sequenced for a study of shared clonotypes between healthy human individuals. Trimming took 7 bases from V and 1 from J, leaving 7 bases between them. The CDR3 spans 11 residues. Looked up from germline, CDR1 is DFQATT and CDR2 is SNEGSKA (reference sequence). Clones were read by immunoSEQ multiplex PCR, and TCRdb kept only the in-frame ones, dropping some. The sample comprises about 2.4 million clones, approximately 92% of which are singletons, and around 0.15% rests with the top ten. The TCR comes from a man younger than 35 in good health. This sequence joins TRBV20-1 and TRBJ2-5; D is ambiguous. Sequenced input: naive CD4+ T cells sorted from blood. The subset here: CD45RA+ positively selected. CDR3 in amino acids: CSGGTQETQYF. CDR3 coding DNA: TGCAGTGGGGGAACCCAAGAGACCCAGTACTTC.